These 11 T cell receptor beta chains were all obtained from the same sample, sequenced in a study of T cell responses to AZD1222 COVID-19 vaccine. Sequencing was performed with immunoSEQ multiplex PCR; in TCRdb, only in-frame clones are kept and a portion is missing. The table includes 150,000 to 200,000 clones, approximately 91% detected once. The sequencing here drew on peripheral blood, taken 28 days after the second AZD1222 dose. The receptors here all came from an adult who received the AZD1222 COVID-19 vaccine.

This clone was recorded once. The rearrangement joins TRBV6-5 to TRBJ2-1; D gene ambiguous. The CDR3 consists of 11 residues. V shed 6 bases and J shed 7 bases, with 7 bases lying between them. Germline assignment: CDR1 MNHEY and CDR2 SVGAGI. CDR3 residues: CASRNINEQFF. DNA of the CDR3: TGTGCCAGCAGAAATATAAATGAGCAGTTCTTC.

CDR3 region: CASSRDSLNTEAFF. The CDR3 DNA reads as TGCGCCAGCAGCCGTGACAGCCTGAACACTGAAGCTTTCTTT. V usage is TRBV4-3 and J usage is TRBJ1-1; possible D gene TRBD1, 5 bases. In germline, CDR1 is LGHNA, CDR2 YSLEER. V lost 4 bases to trimming and J lost 0 bases, with 9 bases between them. The CDR3 covers 14 residues.

This clone was seen only a few times. The chain couples TRBV5-5 to TRBJ1-5; D is possibly TRBD1 (5 bases). Trimming took off 0 bases at V and 5 bases at J, with 12 bases between the two ends. The germline V gene encodes CDR1 SGHKS and CDR2 YYEKEE (reference sequence). The CDR3 is made up of 15 amino acids. The CDR3 reads CASSLDSGLDQPQHF. Here the CDR3 DNA reads TGTGCCAGCAGCTTGGATTCAGGGCTGGATCAGCCCCAGCATTTT.

The V call is TRBV11-3, the J call TRBJ2-5, with 8 bases identical to TRBD1. Germline V gives CDR1 SGHNT, CDR2 YENEEA. Trimming cost V 1 base and J 1 base; bases outside gene matches: 2. The CDR3 is 15 residues long. In DNA, the CDR3 is TGTGCCAGCAGCTTAGGTCAGGGGGCCCAAGAGACCCAGTACTTC. Its translation: CASSLGQGAQETQYF. The whole variable domain, filled in from reference TRBV11-3 and TRBJ2-5, reads EAGVVQSPRYKIIEKKQPVAFWCNPISGHNTLYWYLQNLGQGPELLIRYENEEAVDDSQLPKDRFSAERLKGVDSTLKIQPAELGDSAVYLCASSLGQGAQETQYFGPGTRLLVL.

The chain employs TRBV7-9 and TRBJ1-1; a possible D gene is TRBD1 (6 bases). The CDR3 has 13 residues. Germline CDR1 reads SEHNR; CDR2 reads FQNEAQ (reference sequence). The DNA of the CDR3 is TGTGTTTCTCGGGGGCAGGAGAACACTGAAGCTTTCTTT. It encodes CVSRGQENTEAFF.

The chain is built from TRBV7-8 and TRBJ2-7; 10 bases are shared with TRBD2. With 4 bases clipped from V and 1 base from J, the junction kept 7 bases outside the gene matches. The germline CDR1 and CDR2 sequences are SGHVS and FQNEAQ. The CDR3 length is 16 residues. The CDR3 spells CASSSSPGLASYEQYF. In DNA form, the CDR3 reads TGTGCCAGCAGCTCCTCCCCGGGACTAGCGTCCTACGAGCAGTACTTC.

This chain uses TRBV9 with TRBJ2-5, with D possibly matching TRBD2 (7 bases). The CDR3 covers 15 residues. V was pared by 0 bases and J by 4 bases, with 13 bases between. Germline V gene sequence: CDR1 SGDLS, CDR2 YYNGEE. CDR3 loop: CASSVGTGRGETQYF. The CDR3 nucleotides are TGTGCCAGCAGCGTAGGAACAGGGAGGGGAGAGACCCAGTACTTC. Full variable domain (rest looked up from reference TRBV9 and TRBJ2-5): DSGVTQTPKHLITATGQRVTLRCSPRSGDLSVYWYQQSLDQGLQFLIQYYNGEERAKGNILERFSAQQFPDLHSELNLSSLELGDSALYFCASSVGTGRGETQYFGPGTRLLVL.

The chain uses TRBV9 and TRBJ1-3, with no clear D. The V end lost 3 bases, the J end lost 5 bases, and 6 bases lay between the germline ends. The CDR3 runs to 12 residues. Germline assignment: CDR1 SGDLS and CDR2 YYNGEE. The CDR3 here is CASSGHRNTIYF. In DNA form, the CDR3 reads TGTGCCAGCAGCGGACACAGAAACACCATATATTTT.

The chain couples TRBV4-3 to TRBJ1-1; the match to TRBD1 covers 8 bases. With V trimmed by 4 bases and J by 2 bases, 3 bases remained unmatched. The CDR3 spans 14 residues. Germline CDR1 reads LGHNA; CDR2 reads YSLEER. DNA of the CDR3: TGCGCCAGCAGCCCCTCAGGGGGCAACACTGAAGCTTTCTTT. Translating gives CASSPSGGNTEAFF.

The V call is TRBV14, the J call TRBJ1-2, with 8 bases that match TRBD1. The germline V gene encodes CDR1 SGHDN and CDR2 FVKESK. The CDR3 consists of 12 residues. With 9 bases clipped from V and 3 bases from J, the junction kept 3 bases outside the gene matches. The CDR3 coding sequence is TGTGCCAGTTCACAGGGGGACTATGGCTACACCTTC. It specifies CASSQGDYGYTF.

The chain recombines TRBV14 with TRBJ1-2; a possible D gene is TRBD1 (5 bases). Trimming removed 4 bases from V and 8 bases from J, with 20 bases in between. Germline lookup yields CDR1 SGHDN and CDR2 FVKESK. CDR3 length: 15 residues. As DNA, the CDR3 is TGTGCCAGCAGCCTAGGGGTTCTTAACCACCGAGGCTACACCTTC. Translating gives CASSLGVLNHRGYTF.